Each of the 4 T cell receptor beta chains below was sequenced from the same sample in a study of T cells in Graves' hyperthyroidism and ophthalmopathy. Amplification of TCR beta CDR3 regions used RNA as the template. Initially, a first-round RT-PCR of the TCR CDR3 employed the HTBI primer set. TCRdb recomputed calls from the multiplex PCR reads with MiXCR, one row per CDR3 protein. The profile shows around 520,000 distinct CDR3 sequences, around 14% of them singletons. Sequences were obtained from blood. These receptors were collected from a woman between 18 and 30 years old with Graves' hyperthyroidism.

Concerning this clonotype: Just one base apart from a much larger clone, this may be a read error. V usage is TRBV12-3 or TRBV12-4 and J usage is TRBJ2-3; D gene ambiguous. The CDR3 covers 12 residues. With 6 bases removed from V and 3 bases from J, the gap between germline ends came to 7 bases. DNA of the CDR3: TGTGCCAGCAGAGTCGGGACAGATACGCAGTATTTT. Amino acids: CASRVGTDTQYF.

The table lists this clonotype with many counts. This chain links TRBV6-2 or TRBV6-3 with TRBJ2-1; the D is unclear. With 6 bases removed from V and 0 bases from J, the gap between germline ends came to 12 bases. CDR3 length: 15 residues. Germline V CDR1 and CDR2: MNHEY, SVGEGT. Here the CDR3 DNA reads TGTGCCAGCAGCCGTCAGGCCAGCTCCTACAATGAGCAGTTCTTC. Translated: CASSRQASSYNEQFF.

The table lists this clonotype with many counts. For the CDR3, the DNA is TGTGCCAGCAGCCGCTCCCTGTCCTTCAGGGAGACCCAGTACTTC. It is translated as CASSRSLSFRETQYF. J is TRBJ2-5 and V is TRBV14, with unresolved D. Germline CDR1 is SGHDN and CDR2 is FVKESK. The CDR3 sequence is 15 residues long. V gave up 4 bases and J gave up 5 bases, with 17 bases separating them. Drawing the rest from reference TRBV14 and TRBJ2-5, the complete variable domain is EAGVTQFPSHSVIEKGQTVTLRCDPISGHDNLYWYRRVMGKEIKFLLHFVKESKQDESGMPNNRFLAERTGGTYSTLKVQPAELEDSGVYFCASSRSLSFRETQYFGPGTRLLVL.

This clonotype was detected many times. This sequence joins TRBV18 and TRBJ1-5; D gene ambiguous. V lost 3 bases and J lost 7, with 19 bases in between. The CDR3 is made up of 16 amino acids. Germline CDR1 is KGHSH and CDR2 is LQKENI. The CDR3 nucleotides read TGTGCCAGCTCACCCCAAGGAGGCGACGTCGGACAGCCCCAGCATTTT. Its protein is CASSPQGGDVGQPQHF.